The entry below gives a single TCR beta chain sequence along with its context. The entry originates in a study of cytotoxic CD8 clonotypes in ibrutinib-treated CLL. Profiling relied on immunoSEQ multiplex PCR, and the TCRdb table lists in-frame clones only, not all of them. The sample has just over 200,000 clones; 70% are singletons. Germline CDR1 is GTSNPN and CDR2 is SVGIG (reference sequence). CDR3 length: 14 amino acids. V was shortened by 5 bases and J by 0 bases, with 11 bases between the two germline ends. The chain couples TRBV30 to TRBJ1-3, with D maybe TRBD1 (5 bases). Sequencing used PBMCs, obtained after 12 months of ibrutinib treatment. The receptor's source is a human donor with chronic lymphocytic leukemia. The CDR3 sequence: CAWRGTNSGNTIYF. CDR3 sequence (DNA): TGTGCCTGGCGAGGGACCAACTCTGGAAACACCATATATTTT.